These 20 T cell receptor beta chains were sequenced from one sample in a study of T cell responses to AZD1222 COVID-19 vaccine. Clones were sequenced by immunoSEQ multiplex PCR, and TCRdb holds only the in-frame ones, with some missing. The sample gives about 160,000 clones, around 93% of which show up once; 1.5% to 2% is in the top ten. This specimen consisted of peripheral blood, obtained on day 0 of AZD1222 vaccination. These receptors were taken from an adult in good health.

The V gene is TRBV6-2 or TRBV6-3, the J gene TRBJ2-3; TRBD1 matches 8 bases. The V segment lost 4 bases and the J segment 6 bases; nucleotides outside the gene matches: 9. This CDR3 has 15 residues. Germline V CDR1 and CDR2: MNHEY, SVGEGT. CDR3: CASSFARGRADTQYF. The CDR3 DNA sequence: TGTGCCAGCAGTTTCGCCAGGGGGCGAGCGGATACGCAGTATTTT.

This chain connects TRBV30 to TRBJ2-7; unclear D gene. The CDR3 is 13 amino acids. CDR1 is GTSNPN, CDR2 SVGIG, per germline (reference sequence). V was shortened by 8 bases and J by 2 bases, with 16 bases between the two germline ends. The CDR3 sequence is CAGIGSNPYEQYF. The CDR3 DNA sequence: TGTGCCGGGATAGGAAGCAACCCCTACGAGCAGTACTTC. Full variable domain (rest looked up from reference TRBV30 and TRBJ2-7): SQTIHQWPATLVQPVGSPLSLECTVEGTSNPNLYWYRQAAGRGLQLLFYSVGIGQISSEVPQNLSASRPQDRQFILSSKKLLLSDSGFYLCAGIGSNPYEQYFGPGTRLTVT.

The rearrangement links TRBV4-1 to TRBJ1-5; D remains unclear. The CDR3 totals 14 residues. V shed 6 bases and J shed 4 bases, with 13 bases lying between them. CDR1 is MGHRA and CDR2 is YSYEKL in the germline V gene. CDR3 region: CASRAHNRNQPQHF. DNA for the CDR3: TGCGCCAGCAGGGCACACAATCGAAATCAGCCCCAGCATTTT.

This rearrangement joins TRBV28 to TRBJ1-4, with 7 bases that match TRBD1. CDR1 is MDHEN, CDR2 SYDVKM, per germline. V trimming: 5 bases; J trimming: 4 bases; junction bases outside the gene matches: 4. There are 14 residues in the CDR3. CDR3 residues: CASSEQGINEKLFF. CDR3 in DNA: TGTGCCAGCAGTGAACAGGGGATTAATGAAAAACTGTTTTTT.

The V gene is TRBV28, the J gene TRBJ1-1; D is uncertain. Per the germline V gene, CDR1 is MDHEN and CDR2 is SYDVKM. Trimming removed 3 bases at V and 11 bases at J, with 13 bases between. The CDR3 covers 12 residues. CDR3 loop: CASSLIEDSAFF. CDR3 DNA sequence: TGTGCCAGCAGTTTGATCGAAGACTCGGCTTTCTTT.

The count of this clone is one. This chain connects TRBV13 to TRBJ1-1; tentatively, D is TRBD1 (5 bases). Trimming left V 6 bases short and J 4 bases short, with 15 bases between. Germline V gene sequence: CDR1 PRHDT, CDR2 FYEKMQ (reference sequence). This CDR3 region has 14 residues. This CDR3 is CASSLKRGGTEAFF. The CDR3 DNA sequence: TGTGCCAGCAGTTTAAAAAGGGGAGGCACTGAAGCTTTCTTT.

This clone came up once. The V gene is TRBV27, the J gene TRBJ2-1, with a tentative D call TRBD1 (6 bases). Deletions cut 5 bases from V and 9 bases from J, with 17 bases between. The CDR3 is 14 residues long. Germline lookup yields CDR1 MNHEY and CDR2 SMNVEV (reference sequence). CDR3 nucleotides: TGTGCCAGCAGTACGTGGGGGCCACATAGTGAGCAGTTCTTC. It specifies CASSTWGPHSEQFF.

The chain combines TRBV30 with TRBJ1-1; D not resolved. V was clipped by 4 bases and J by 5 bases, with 14 bases between them. CDR1 and CDR2 from the germline V gene are GTSNPN and SVGIG (reference sequence). The CDR3 runs 13 residues. The CDR3 region has the DNA TGTGCCTGGATTAGAGGGCCCCCGACTGAAGCTTTCTTT. Translating gives CAWIRGPPTEAFF. The whole variable domain, filled in from reference TRBV30 and TRBJ1-1, reads SQTIHQWPATLVQPVGSPLSLECTVEGTSNPNLYWYRQAAGRGLQLLFYSVGIGQISSEVPQNLSASRPQDRQFILSSKKLLLSDSGFYLCAWIRGPPTEAFFGQGTRLTVV.

This clone was seen only once. The chain recombines TRBV7-2 with TRBJ1-1; D unclear. CDR3 length: 13 amino acids. Per the germline V gene, CDR1 is SGHTA and CDR2 is FQGNSA. Trimming removed 0 bases at V and 4 bases at J, with 6 bases between. The CDR3 sequence is CASSLASITEAFF. The CDR3, as DNA: TGTGCCAGCAGCTTAGCCTCGATCACTGAAGCTTTCTTT.

The rearrangement joins TRBV3-1 (or the pseudogene TRBV3-2) to TRBJ2-7; D is unresolved. V lost 3 bases and J 4 bases, leaving 4 bases between the germline ends. This CDR3 is built from 11 residues. Germline assignment: CDR1 LGHDT and CDR2 YNNKEL (reference sequence). DNA for the CDR3: TGTGCCAGCAGCCACCGATACGAGCAGTACTTC. It translates to CASSHRYEQYF.

This rearrangement joins TRBV20-1 to TRBJ2-1; 9 nucleotides line up with TRBD2. V trimming: 3 bases; J trimming: 1 base; junction bases outside the gene matches: 4. The CDR3 is made up of 15 amino acids. Germline CDR1 DFQATT, CDR2 SNEGSKA (reference sequence). CDR3 loop: CSASLAGRSYNEQFF. In nucleotides, the CDR3 is TGCAGTGCTAGTCTAGCGGGACGTTCCTACAATGAGCAGTTCTTC.

This clone was counted once. V gene TRBV6-5 combines with J gene TRBJ1-2; 9 bases are a match to TRBD1. The V and J ends lost 6 bases and 7 bases, in that order; junction bases with no gene match: 6. The germline V gene encodes CDR1 MNHEY and CDR2 SVGAGI. The length of the CDR3 is 13 residues. Here the CDR3 DNA reads TGTGCCAGCAGAACTCGGACAGGGGTTGGCTACACCTTC. The encoded protein is CASRTRTGVGYTF.

The CDR3 nucleotides are TGTGCCTGGAGTGGGGCCCCCGCTTCACCCCTCCACTTT. This gives the protein CAWSGAPASPLHF. J is TRBJ1-6 and V is TRBV30; D is ambiguous. Germline assignment: CDR1 GTSNPN and CDR2 SVGIG (reference sequence). V was clipped by 1 base and J by 9 bases, with 10 bases between them. CDR3 length: 13 amino acids. Looking up the rest from reference TRBV30 and TRBJ1-6 gives the full variable domain: SQTIHQWPATLVQPVGSPLSLECTVEGTSNPNLYWYRQAAGRGLQLLFYSVGIGQISSEVPQNLSASRPQDRQFILSSKKLLLSDSGFYLCAWSGAPASPLHFGNGTRLTVT.

The J gene is TRBJ1-1, the V gene TRBV28, with TRBD1 identical over 9 bases. V gave up 10 bases and J gave up 2 bases; unmatched junction bases: 14. Germline CDR1 MDHEN, CDR2 SYDVKM. The CDR3 spans 16 residues. CDR3 residues: CATYPQGALPNTEAFF. The CDR3 DNA reads TGTGCCACCTATCCACAGGGGGCCCTTCCAAACACTGAAGCTTTCTTT.

J is TRBJ2-2 and V is TRBV2; 12 bases are shared with TRBD2. CDR1 SNHLY and CDR2 FYNNEI come from the germline V gene. This CDR3 has 17 amino acids. The V gene end was trimmed by 7 bases and the J gene end by 0 bases; junction bases not matched to a gene: 6. CDR3 loop: CASKTSGGHTNTGELFF. CDR3 in DNA: TGTGCCAGCAAGACTAGCGGGGGACACACGAACACCGGGGAGCTGTTTTTT.

This chain connects TRBV28 to TRBJ2-1; 10 bases fit TRBD2. The CDR3 consists of 14 residues. V gave up 2 bases and J gave up 9 bases; unmatched junction bases: 4. CDR1 and CDR2 (germline): MDHEN, SYDVKM. The CDR3 protein is CASSLSGRVGEQFF. The CDR3 coding sequence is TGTGCCAGCAGTTTAAGCGGGAGGGTAGGTGAGCAGTTCTTC.

The chain uses TRBV5-6 and TRBJ2-4; tentatively, D is TRBD1 (6 bases). The germline gives CDR1 SGHDT, CDR2 YYEEEE. The V end was cut by 4 bases, the J end by 0 bases, with 17 bases between. The CDR3 is made up of 17 amino acids. CDR3 sequence: CASSPIQGHKAKNIQYF. The CDR3 DNA sequence: TGTGCCAGCAGCCCGATACAGGGACACAAAGCCAAAAACATTCAGTACTTC.

The rearrangement links TRBV4-2 to TRBJ1-1; tentative D call: TRBD1 (5 bases). The CDR3 is 15 amino acids. The germline V gene encodes CDR1 LGHNA and CDR2 YNFKEQ. Trimming stripped 0 bases from V and 6 bases from J, with 14 bases between. DNA of the CDR3: TGTGCCAGCAGCCAAGAAGGAATCGCGGGGCCTGAAGCTTTCTTT. Encoded protein: CASSQEGIAGPEAFF.

The chain recombines TRBV7-9 with TRBJ2-7, with 10 positions matching TRBD1. The length of the CDR3 is 15 residues. With V trimmed by 2 bases and J by 4 bases, 5 bases remained unmatched. Germline CDR1 SEHNR, CDR2 FQNEAQ (reference sequence). CDR3 DNA: TGTGCCAGCAGCTTAACAGGACAGGGGGATTACGAGCAGTACTTC. Encoded protein: CASSLTGQGDYEQYF.

This chain connects TRBV28 to TRBJ1-5; D unresolved. CDR1 and CDR2 (germline): MDHEN, SYDVKM. The CDR3 sequence is 15 residues long. The V end lost 7 bases, the J end lost 5 bases, and 18 bases lay between the germline ends. The CDR3 protein is CASTPRRGGDQPQHF. CDR3 DNA sequence: TGTGCCAGCACCCCCAGGCGAGGTGGGGATCAGCCCCAGCATTTT.